Included here is one T cell receptor beta chain sequence, with context. This entry belongs to a study of shared clonotypes between healthy human individuals. Trimming took off 6 bases at V and 6 bases at J, with 22 bases between the two ends. CDR3 length: 16 residues. CDR1 and CDR2 (germline): MDHEN, SYDVKM. TCRdb's table, derived via immunoSEQ multiplex PCR, lists solely in-frame clones and lacks some. The table shows some 1.4 million clones, with roughly 95% occurring only once. This TCR was sampled from a man between 25 and 39 years old in good health. The chain links TRBV28 to TRBJ2-3; possible D gene TRBD2, 5 bases. The material sequenced was naive CD4+ T cells sorted from blood. Subset described: CD45RA+ positively selected. In DNA form, the CDR3 reads TGTGCCAGCAGGACGGTCCTGAGGGATGTCCGGGATACGCAGTATTTT. Its translation is CASRTVLRDVRDTQYF.